What follows describes a single TCR beta chain. Antigen: not known. Genomic DNA (from each subset) was split evenly across several immunoSEQ plates. Some clones are missing from TCRdb's copy, which holds only in-frame ones; the method was immunoSEQ multiplex PCR. This sample has nearly 1 million clones; 60% to 85% occur once, and the top ten carry 1.5%. The sample is drawn from a study of shared clonotypes between healthy human individuals. The V gene lost 2 bases and the J gene lost 0 bases, with 13 bases spanning the gap. Germline V lookup: CDR1 SGDLS, CDR2 YYNGEE. CDR3 length: 16 residues. Study results and limitations: On the whole, naive subsets had larger estimated richness than memory subsets had.

V is TRBV9 and J is TRBJ2-3; D possibly uses TRBD1 or TRBD2 (5 bases each). Sample: memory CD4+ T cells sorted from blood. Subset meaning: CD45RA-negative fraction. This sequence was found in a man younger than 35 in good health. The CDR3: CASSVGVSPSTDTQYF. In DNA form, the CDR3 reads TGTGCCAGCAGCGTGGGGGTATCCCCTAGCACAGATACGCAGTATTTT.